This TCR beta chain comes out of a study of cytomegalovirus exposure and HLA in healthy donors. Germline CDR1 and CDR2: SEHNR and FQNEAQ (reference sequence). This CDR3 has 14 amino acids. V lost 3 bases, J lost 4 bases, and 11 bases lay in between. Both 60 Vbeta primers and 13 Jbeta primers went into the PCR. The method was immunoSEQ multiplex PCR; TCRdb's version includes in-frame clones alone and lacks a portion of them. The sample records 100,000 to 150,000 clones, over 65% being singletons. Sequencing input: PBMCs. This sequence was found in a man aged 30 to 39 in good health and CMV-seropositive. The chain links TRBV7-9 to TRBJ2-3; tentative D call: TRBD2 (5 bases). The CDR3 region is CASSLSGNADTQYF. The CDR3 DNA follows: TGTGCCAGCAGCTTGTCCGGGAACGCAGATACGCAGTATTTT. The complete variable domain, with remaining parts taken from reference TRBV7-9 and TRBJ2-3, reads DTGVSQNPRHKITKRGQNVTFRCDPISEHNRLYWYRQTLGQGPEFLTYFQNEAQLEKSRLLSDRFSAERPKGSFSTLEIQRTEQGDSAMYLCASSLSGNADTQYFGPGTRLTVL.